This TCR beta chain was identified in a study of regulatory T cells in long-lasting Graves disease. Background on the study: The definition of persistent Graves' disease was over 5 years of antithyroid drugs with positive TSH receptor antibodies.

This CDR3 comprises 14 residues. V trimming: 7 bases; J trimming: 8 bases; junction bases outside the gene matches: 9. Germline assignment: CDR1 LNHDA and CDR2 SQIVND (reference sequence). This sample's time point: persistent/refractory GD, antithyroid drugs over 5 years with positive TRAb. Isolated PBMC RNA provided the starting material for the TCR library. Into tubes containing EDTA, roughly 8.8 milliliters of peripheral blood were drawn. Findings and limits, study-wide: TCR diversity was lower in persistent than newly diagnosed Graves' disease.

Relying on iRepertoire HTBI primers and Arm-PCR of CDR3 regions, the team built TCR beta libraries. Each CDR3 protein is one row after TCRdb ran MiXCR on the multiplex PCR reads. The sample yields about 450,000 distinct CDR3 sequences, around 22% seen once. The sample holds many counts of this clonotype. The antigen remains unidentified. This sample comprised peripheral blood mononuclear cells (PBMCs), obtained when the disease was refractory, from a patient treated with antithyroid drugs. The sequence was obtained from a female donor with Graves disease. This chain uses TRBV19 with TRBJ1-2; TRBD1 aligns across 11 bases. The CDR3 DNA is TGTGCCAGTAACCGGGACAGGGGGATGGACGGCTACACCTTC. Translated, it gives CASNRDRGMDGYTF.